Below are 16 T cell receptor beta chains sequenced from a single sample in a study of Ad26.COV2.S vaccination and SARS-CoV-2 variants. Documented treatment: some 20 received Ad26.COV2.S at low or high dose, single or two shots; about five received placebo; per-sample allocation not given. The samples date from day 63 after the first vaccine or placebo injection. TCRdb keeps only in-frame clones here, not all; method: immunoSEQ multiplex PCR. The sample lists 380,000 or so clones; less than 90% were seen once. The source was peripheral blood, collected in a trial of Ad26.COV2.S vaccine versus placebo. These receptors came from a person between 18 and 65 years old who received the Ad26.COV2.S COVID-19 vaccine or a placebo.

The CDR3 DNA sequence: TGTGCCAGCTTCACCGGGACTGCGAACACCGGGGAGCTGTTTTTT. Its protein is CASFTGTANTGELFF. The chain combines TRBV18 with TRBJ2-2; perhaps TRBD2 as D (6 bases). CDR3 length: 15 amino acids. The V gene lost 7 bases and the J gene lost 0 bases, with 12 bases spanning the gap. The germline CDR1 and CDR2 sequences are KGHSH and LQKENI. Supplemented by reference TRBV18 and TRBJ2-2, the full variable domain reads NAGVMQNPRHLVRRRGQEARLRCSPMKGHSHVYWYRQLPEEGLKFMVYLQKENIIDESGMPKERFSAEFPKEGPSILRIQQVVRGDSAAYFCASFTGTANTGELFFGEGSRLTVL.

The V and J genes are TRBV6-2 or TRBV6-3 and TRBJ1-2; TRBD1 matches 9 bases. This CDR3 is built from 19 residues. The V segment lost 0 bases and the J segment 6 bases; nucleotides outside the gene matches: 17. Germline V gene lookup returns CDR1 MNHEY and CDR2 SVGEGT. The CDR3 DNA reads as TGTGCCAGCAGTTACTCCGTGGGACAGGGATTTTTCTTCGTGGATGGCTACACCTTC. The encoded protein is CASSYSVGQGFFFVDGYTF.

This chain connects TRBV5-4 to TRBJ1-5; D ambiguous. The germline V and J ends were trimmed by 2 bases and 6 bases, with 12 bases remaining between them. The CDR3 has 14 amino acids. The germline V gene has CDR1 SGHNT and CDR2 YYREEE (reference sequence). For the CDR3, the DNA is TGTGCCAGCAGCTTCGGGGTCGGCTCTCAGCCCCAGCATTTT. Protein sequence: CASSFGVGSQPQHF.

This chain uses TRBV13 with TRBJ2-1; perhaps TRBD2 as D (6 bases). From germline, CDR1 is PRHDT and CDR2 FYEKMQ (reference sequence). The V and J ends lost 5 bases and 3 bases respectively, with 11 bases between them. The CDR3 runs 14 residues. DNA for the CDR3: TGTGCCAGCAGCCTAATTAGCGGCTACAATGAGCAGTTCTTC. Translating it yields CASSLISGYNEQFF.

This chain connects TRBV2 to TRBJ2-3, with a tentative D call TRBD1 (6 bases). Trimming stripped 5 bases from V and 3 bases from J, with 15 bases between. The CDR3 is made up of 15 amino acids. Germline values: CDR1 SNHLY, CDR2 FYNNEI. The CDR3 loop is CASSLIAGDTDTQYF. CDR3 coding DNA: TGTGCCAGCAGTCTGATCGCAGGGGATACAGATACGCAGTATTTT.

The J gene is TRBJ2-5, the V gene TRBV6-5; D remains ambiguous. From germline, CDR1 is MNHEY and CDR2 SVGAGI. This CDR3 contains 12 residues. V dropped 2 bases and J dropped 2 bases, with 3 bases sitting between them. CDR3 coding DNA: TGTGCCAGCAGTTACGCTCAAGAGACCCAGTACTTC. Encoded protein: CASSYAQETQYF.

This clone showed up just once. This chain links TRBV6-6 with TRBJ2-7, with D perhaps TRBD2 (6 bases). V dropped 7 bases and J dropped 0 bases, with 13 bases sitting between them. The CDR3 is 14 residues long. Looked up from germline, CDR1 is MNHNY and CDR2 is SVGAGI (reference sequence). The CDR3 nucleotides are TGTGCCAGCATCCAAGGCGGGAACTCCTACGAGCAGTACTTC. Translating gives CASIQGGNSYEQYF.

The V gene is TRBV7-8, the J gene TRBJ1-1; 10 bases match TRBD1. From germline, CDR1 is SGHVS and CDR2 FQNEAQ. CDR3 size: 15 residues. The J segment lost 4 bases and the V segment lost 3 bases, leaving 5 bases of the junction unmatched. CDR3 region: CASSFGTGDGTEAFF. The CDR3 DNA is TGTGCCAGCAGCTTCGGGACAGGGGACGGCACTGAAGCTTTCTTT.

The chain carries TRBV19 and TRBJ2-1, with 10 nucleotides matching TRBD2. Germline CDR1 LNHDA, CDR2 SQIVND (reference sequence). With V trimmed by 5 bases and J by 9 bases, 13 bases remained unmatched. The CDR3 runs 16 residues. CDR3 in DNA: TGTGCCAGTAGTCTAAACCCGGGACTAGCGTATGGTGAGCAGTTCTTC. Translation gives CASSLNPGLAYGEQFF.

This chain links TRBV10-3 with TRBJ2-7, with 10 bases aligning to TRBD1. V was clipped by 7 bases and J by 4 bases; unmatched bases: 10. Germline CDR1 is ENHRY and CDR2 is SYGVKD. The CDR3 contains 15 residues. CDR3 sequence reads: CAIKEPDRGFYEQYF. DNA for the CDR3: TGTGCCATCAAAGAGCCGGACAGGGGGTTTTACGAGCAGTACTTC.

This chain's CDR3 is CAWKKTGITGDSPLHF. In DNA form, the CDR3 reads TGTGCCTGGAAGAAGACAGGGATAACGGGTGATTCACCCCTCCACTTT. The V and J genes are TRBV30 and TRBJ1-6, with TRBD1 identical over 7 bases. CDR1 and CDR2 from the germline V gene are GTSNPN and SVGIG (reference sequence). V lost 4 bases and J lost 8; bases outside the gene matches: 14. This CDR3 has 16 residues.

The chain links TRBV19 to TRBJ1-3; 7 bases align to TRBD1. Per the germline V gene, CDR1 is LNHDA and CDR2 is SQIVND (reference sequence). The V gene end was trimmed by 11 bases and the J gene end by 0 bases; junction bases not matched to a gene: 7. This CDR3 is built from 14 residues. CDR3 coding DNA: TGTGCCGGCAACAGGGGAAGCTCTGGAAACACCATATATTTT. It encodes CAGNRGSSGNTIYF. The variable domain in full, completed from reference TRBV19 and TRBJ1-3, reads DGGITQSPKYLFRKEGQNVTLSCEQNLNHDAMYWYRQDPGQGLRLIYYSQIVNDFQKGDIAEGYSVSREKKESFPLTVTSAQKNPTAFYLCAGNRGSSGNTIYFGEGSWLTVV.

The chain combines TRBV6-2 or TRBV6-3 with TRBJ1-1; no clear D. Trimming pared 0 bases from V and 2 bases from J, leaving 10 bases between. Germline loops: CDR1 MNHEY, CDR2 SVGEGT. The CDR3 length is 15 residues. CDR3 sequence: CASSYSWQTNTEAFF. CDR3 DNA: TGTGCCAGCAGTTACTCATGGCAGACAAACACTGAAGCTTTCTTT.

The chain carries TRBV29-1 and TRBJ2-2; TRBD2 might be the D (5 bases). Germline V gene lookup returns CDR1 SQVTM and CDR2 ANQGSEA. Trimming took 5 bases from V and 5 from J, leaving 12 bases between them. The CDR3 consists of 13 residues. The CDR3 region is CSVSRTGTGELFF. The CDR3 region has the DNA TGCAGCGTTTCGCGGACGGGGACCGGGGAGCTGTTTTTT.

The chain recombines TRBV5-1 with TRBJ2-2; TRBD2 matches at 8 bases. CDR1 is SGHRS, CDR2 YFSETQ, per germline. The CDR3 contains 15 residues. V was pared by 1 base and J by 3 bases, with 2 bases of the junction left unmatched. The CDR3 nucleotides are TGCGCCAGCAGCTTGCGGGAGGGCCACACCGGGGAGCTGTTTTTT. It codes for CASSLREGHTGELFF. The full variable domain, its missing parts supplied by reference TRBV5-1 and TRBJ2-2, is KAGVTQTPRYLIKTRGQQVTLSCSPISGHRSVSWYQQTPGQGLQFLFEYFSETQRNKGNFPGRFSGRQFSNSRSEMNVSTLELGDSALYLCASSLREGHTGELFFGEGSRLTVL.

The rearrangement uses TRBV2 and TRBJ1-5; D remains unclear. Trimming cost V 3 bases and J 7 bases, with 13 bases left between them. Germline assignment: CDR1 SNHLY and CDR2 FYNNEI. The CDR3 covers 14 residues. The CDR3 region is CASSEVGVGQPQHF. The CDR3 nucleotides read TGTGCCAGCAGTGAGGTTGGGGTCGGGCAGCCCCAGCATTTT.